Listed below are T cell receptor beta chains from one sample, sequenced in a study of cytomegalovirus exposure and HLA in healthy donors. Some clones are missing from TCRdb's copy, which holds only in-frame ones; the method was immunoSEQ multiplex PCR. The sample has fewer than 250,000 clones, 85% to 90% seen once. Material for sequencing was PBMCs. The source is a man younger than 35 in good health and CMV-seronegative. Both conserved end residues are part of each CDR3. The order of the fields is CDR3 protein, CDR3 DNA, V gene, clone size, D gene, J gene. D genes are given only for firm matches. Clone size is not always given. Where it is, it says once, few, many or a class for expanded clones.

CASSVTGTAASTGELFF | TGTGCCAGTAGCGTAACCGGGACAGCCGCCTCCACCGGGGAGCTGTTTTTT | TRBV19 | NA | TRBD1 | TRBJ2-2
CASSLSGSEAFF | TGTGCCAGCAGTTTATCAGGAAGTGAAGCTTTCTTT | TRBV6-5 | NA | NA | TRBJ1-1
CAWSATSDEQYF | TGTGCCTGGAGTGCGACTAGTGACGAGCAGTACTTC | TRBV30 | NA | NA | TRBJ2-7
CATSRDAGQWVYGYTF | TGTGCCACCAGCAGAGATGCCGGACAGTGGGTCTATGGCTACACCTTC | TRBV15 | NA | NA | TRBJ1-2
CASSLTISGGTETQYF | TGTGCCAGCAGCTTAACGATTAGCGGGGGGACAGAGACCCAGTACTTC | TRBV7-2 | NA | TRBD2 | TRBJ2-5
CASSYSLGLYEQYF | TGTGCCAGCAGTTACTCGTTAGGACTTTACGAGCAGTACTTC | TRBV6-5 | NA | NA | TRBJ2-7
CASSQGQKNIPSEYF | TGTGCCAGCAGCCAGGGACAGAAAAATATACCGTCGGAGTATTTT | TRBV9 | NA | TRBD1 | TRBJ2-3
CASSTGDTPWDKQYF | TGTGCCAGCAGTACCGGGGACACACCATGGGATAAGCAGTACTTC | TRBV27 | NA | NA | TRBJ2-7
CASSVKGTGNNEQFF | TGTGCCAGCAGCGTAAAGGGGACAGGTAACAATGAGCAGTTCTTC | TRBV7-3 | NA | TRBD1 | TRBJ2-1
CASVIGREVSYGYTF | TGTGCCAGCGTAATTGGTAGGGAGGTGAGCTATGGCTACACCTTC | TRBV2 | NA | NA | TRBJ1-2
CASRGPSGNNEQFF | TGTGCCAGCAGAGGACCTAGCGGGAACAATGAGCAGTTCTTC | TRBV9 | NA | TRBD2 | TRBJ2-1
CASSSLRGMADTQYF | TGTGCCAGCAGTTCTTTGAGGGGGATGGCAGATACGCAGTATTTT | TRBV27 | NA | NA | TRBJ2-3
CASSQEQGTYNEQFF | TGCGCCAGCAGCCAAGAACAGGGGACCTACAATGAGCAGTTCTTC | TRBV4-1 | NA | TRBD1 | TRBJ2-1
CASSLSPGQGSLYGYTF | TGTGCCAGCAGCCTTAGCCCGGGACAGGGGAGTCTCTATGGCTACACCTTC | TRBV7-2 | NA | TRBD1 | TRBJ1-2
CASSQDEAGRTQYF | TGTGCCAGCAGCCAAGATGAAGCGGGTCGGACGCAGTATTTT | TRBV4-2 | NA | NA | TRBJ2-3
CASSLGLVYNEQFF | TGCGCCAGCAGCTTGGGACTAGTCTACAATGAGCAGTTCTTC | TRBV5-1 | NA | NA | TRBJ2-1
CASSILGGSSYEQYF | TGTGCCAGTAGTATATTGGGGGGGTCCTCCTACGAGCAGTACTTC | TRBV19 | NA | TRBD2 | TRBJ2-7
CASTSRSYEQYF | TGTGCCAGCACCTCTAGGTCGTACGAGCAGTACTTC | TRBV27 | NA | NA | TRBJ2-7
CASSQGGGNSDYGYTF | TGCGCCAGCAGCCAAGGCGGGGGGAATAGTGACTATGGCTACACCTTC | TRBV4-1 | NA | NA | TRBJ1-2
CASSLDSGSGYTF | TGTGCCAGCAGCTTAGACTCCGGGTCTGGCTACACCTTC | TRBV7-9 | once | NA | TRBJ1-2
CASSLKQGNPGANVLTF | TGCGCCAGCAGCCTCAAACAGGGAAACCCTGGGGCCAACGTCCTGACTTTC | TRBV4-1 | NA | NA | TRBJ2-6
CASSEIRQQGDNEQFF | TGTGCCAGCAGTGAAATAAGGCAACAGGGTGACAATGAGCAGTTCTTC | TRBV25-1 | NA | NA | TRBJ2-1
CASSPGTSGIYEQYF | TGTGCCAGCAGCCCAGGGACTAGCGGGATATACGAGCAGTACTTC | TRBV7-8 | NA | TRBD2 | TRBJ2-7
CASSLSRDTDTQYF | TGTGCCAGCAGTTTATCCAGGGACACAGATACGCAGTATTTT | TRBV27 | NA | NA | TRBJ2-3
CASSVGQGTDTQYF | TGTGCCAGCAGCGTAGGACAGGGAACAGATACGCAGTATTTT | TRBV9 | NA | TRBD1 | TRBJ2-3
CSVWTGGTEAFF | TGCAGCGTGTGGACAGGGGGGACTGAAGCTTTCTTT | TRBV29-1 | few | TRBD1 | TRBJ1-1
CASSAAGLNEQFF | TGCGCCAGCAGTGCAGCAGGGTTGAATGAGCAGTTCTTC | TRBV10-2 | NA | NA | TRBJ2-1